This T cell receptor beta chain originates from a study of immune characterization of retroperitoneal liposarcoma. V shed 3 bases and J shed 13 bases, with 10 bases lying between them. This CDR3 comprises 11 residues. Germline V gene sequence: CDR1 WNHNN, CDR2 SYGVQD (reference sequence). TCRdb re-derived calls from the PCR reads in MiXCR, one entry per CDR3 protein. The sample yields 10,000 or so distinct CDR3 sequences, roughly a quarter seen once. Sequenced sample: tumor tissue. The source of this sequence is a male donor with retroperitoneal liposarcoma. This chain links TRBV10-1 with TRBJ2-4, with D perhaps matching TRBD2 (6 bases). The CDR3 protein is CASSDGREQYF. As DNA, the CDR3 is TGCGCCAGCAGTGACGGCCGGGAGCAGTACTTC.